This is a list of T cell receptor beta chains from one sample in a study of Ad26.COV2.S vaccination and SARS-CoV-2 variants. TCRdb's table, derived via immunoSEQ multiplex PCR, lists solely in-frame clones and lacks some. The repertoire includes roughly 380,000 clones, around 90% of them detected once, and around 3.6% sits in the top ten. Sequenced here: peripheral blood, sampled in a trial of Ad26.COV2.S vaccine versus placebo. These receptors were taken from a person between 18 and 65 years old who received the Ad26.COV2.S COVID-19 vaccine or a placebo. Each CDR3 is given with its conserved first and last residue. The D gene is left open where the match is weak. Only part of the rows carry a size: once, few, many, or a class if the clone is expanded.

v_call: TRBV2
clone_size: .
d_call: .
j_call: TRBJ1-3
cdr3_nt: TGTGCCAGCATGGGACGGACCTCTGGAAACACCATATATTTT
cdr3_aa: CASMGRTSGNTIYF

v_call: TRBV9
clone_size: .
d_call: .
j_call: TRBJ1-1
cdr3_nt: TGTGCCAGCAGCATGGGGAGGGGATCGAGCACTGAAGCTTTCTTT
cdr3_aa: CASSMGRGSSTEAFF

v_call: TRBV5-1
clone_size: once
d_call: TRBD1
j_call: TRBJ2-7
cdr3_nt: TGCGCCAGCAGCCCGACAGGGGTTCTATTCGAGCAGTACTTC
cdr3_aa: CASSPTGVLFEQYF

v_call: TRBV14
clone_size: .
d_call: TRBD2
j_call: TRBJ2-1
cdr3_nt: TGTGCCAGCAGCTCCCAAGCGGGGAGATCCTACAATGAGCAGTTCTTC
cdr3_aa: CASSSQAGRSYNEQFF

v_call: TRBV18
clone_size: .
d_call: .
j_call: TRBJ1-3
cdr3_nt: TGTGCCAGCTCACCACGGAACACAGAGGTTGGAAACACCATATATTTT
cdr3_aa: CASSPRNTEVGNTIYF

v_call: TRBV6-2/TRBV6-3
clone_size: few
d_call: .
j_call: TRBJ1-2
cdr3_nt: TGTGCCAGCAGTTACTCCAACAGGGTATTGCATGGCTACACCTTC
cdr3_aa: CASSYSNRVLHGYTF

v_call: TRBV4-1
clone_size: .
d_call: .
j_call: TRBJ1-1
cdr3_nt: TGCGCCAGCAGCCAAGATATGAGGGGGTTGAACACTGAAGCTTTCTTT
cdr3_aa: CASSQDMRGLNTEAFF

v_call: TRBV11-2
clone_size: .
d_call: TRBD2
j_call: TRBJ2-1
cdr3_nt: TGTGCCAGCAGTTCGACTAGCGACTCCTACAATGAGCAGTTCTTC
cdr3_aa: CASSSTSDSYNEQFF

v_call: TRBV6-5
clone_size: .
d_call: .
j_call: TRBJ1-4
cdr3_nt: TGTGCCAGCAGTTCAACACACGGACTGGGTGAAAAACTGTTTTTT
cdr3_aa: CASSSTHGLGEKLFF

v_call: TRBV5-1
clone_size: .
d_call: TRBD2
j_call: TRBJ2-1
cdr3_nt: TGCGCCAGCAGCTCAAGACTAGCGTGGAATGAGCAGTTCTTC
cdr3_aa: CASSSRLAWNEQFF

v_call: TRBV19
clone_size: once
d_call: .
j_call: TRBJ2-7
cdr3_nt: TGTGCCAGTAGTTTCGGACAGAGTTCCTACGAGCAGTACTTC
cdr3_aa: CASSFGQSSYEQYF

v_call: TRBV2
clone_size: .
d_call: TRBD1
j_call: TRBJ2-2
cdr3_nt: TGTGCCAGCAGTTGGACAGGGGGGAACACCGGGGAGCTGTTTTTT
cdr3_aa: CASSWTGGNTGELFF

v_call: TRBV5-1
clone_size: few
d_call: TRBD1
j_call: TRBJ1-2
cdr3_nt: TGCGCCAGCAGCACCACCCCGGACAGGGGGCTTGGCTACACCTTC
cdr3_aa: CASSTTPDRGLGYTF

v_call: TRBV19
clone_size: .
d_call: .
j_call: TRBJ1-5
cdr3_nt: TGTGCCAGTAGTATGGCGGCAGGGGATTCTCGACAGCCCCAGCATTTT
cdr3_aa: CASSMAAGDSRQPQHF

v_call: TRBV5-1
clone_size: .
d_call: .
j_call: TRBJ2-1
cdr3_nt: TGCGCCAGCAGCCCCGGGACCTACAATGAGCAGTTCTTC
cdr3_aa: CASSPGTYNEQFF

v_call: TRBV6-5
clone_size: .
d_call: .
j_call: TRBJ1-1
cdr3_nt: TGTGCCAGCAGGACAGGTTACACTGAAGCTTTCTTT
cdr3_aa: CASRTGYTEAFF

v_call: TRBV4-3
clone_size: .
d_call: .
j_call: TRBJ2-2
cdr3_nt: TGCGCCAGCAGCCAAGATTCCGGGCCCGGGGAGCTGTTTTTT
cdr3_aa: CASSQDSGPGELFF

v_call: TRBV9
clone_size: .
d_call: .
j_call: TRBJ1-4
cdr3_nt: TGTGCCAGCAGCGTAGTTGGGGACACAAAACTGTTTTTT
cdr3_aa: CASSVVGDTKLFF

v_call: TRBV19
clone_size: .
d_call: .
j_call: TRBJ1-2
cdr3_nt: TGTGCCAGTAGAGGGCCTGGGGGATGGGGTGGCTACACCTTC
cdr3_aa: CASRGPGGWGGYTF

v_call: TRBV29-1
clone_size: .
d_call: TRBD1
j_call: TRBJ1-5
cdr3_nt: TGCAGCGTCGGGACAGGGAATTCTCAGCCCCAGCATTTT
cdr3_aa: CSVGTGNSQPQHF

v_call: TRBV4-3
clone_size: .
d_call: TRBD1
j_call: TRBJ2-7
cdr3_nt: TGCGCCAGCAGCCCGGGACAGGGGACCACCTACGAGCAGTACTTC
cdr3_aa: CASSPGQGTTYEQYF

v_call: TRBV7-3
clone_size: .
d_call: .
j_call: TRBJ2-2
cdr3_nt: TGTGCCAGCGGGGGCAGGGGCCGGGAGCTGTTTTTT
cdr3_aa: CASGGRGRELFF

v_call: TRBV5-4
clone_size: .
d_call: TRBD1
j_call: TRBJ1-2
cdr3_nt: TGTGCCAGCAGCTTGCCGGGACAGTCATCTTATGGCTACACCTTC
cdr3_aa: CASSLPGQSSYGYTF

v_call: TRBV3-1/TRBV3-2
clone_size: .
d_call: .
j_call: TRBJ1-1
cdr3_nt: TGTGCCAGCAGCCAAGATCCGGCAGCCGGCGGCACTGAAGCTTTCTTT
cdr3_aa: CASSQDPAAGGTEAFF

v_call: TRBV29-1
clone_size: .
d_call: .
j_call: TRBJ1-1
cdr3_nt: TGCAGCGGGAAGAAAAATAGGGACACTGAAGCTTTCTTT
cdr3_aa: CSGKKNRDTEAFF

v_call: TRBV11-3
clone_size: .
d_call: TRBD1
j_call: TRBJ2-2
cdr3_nt: TGTGCCAGCAGCGCCTCCGGGACAGGGGGGACCGGGGAGCTGTTTTTT
cdr3_aa: CASSASGTGGTGELFF

v_call: TRBV6-4
clone_size: .
d_call: .
j_call: TRBJ1-1
cdr3_nt: TGTGCCAGCAGAGACGACGGGACAAGTGAAGCTTTCTTT
cdr3_aa: CASRDDGTSEAFF

v_call: TRBV4-2
clone_size: .
d_call: .
j_call: TRBJ2-7
cdr3_nt: TGTGCCAGCAGCCAAGGGGGGGCACCCTACGAGCAGTACTTC
cdr3_aa: CASSQGGAPYEQYF

v_call: TRBV11-2
clone_size: .
d_call: .
j_call: TRBJ2-7
cdr3_nt: TGTGCCAGCAGCCGCGTTAGGGCCTACGAGCAGTACTTC
cdr3_aa: CASSRVRAYEQYF

v_call: TRBV18
clone_size: .
d_call: TRBD1
j_call: TRBJ1-1
cdr3_nt: TGTGCCAGCTCACGTACAGGGGACACTGAAGCTTTCTTT
cdr3_aa: CASSRTGDTEAFF

v_call: TRBV7-8
clone_size: few
d_call: .
j_call: TRBJ1-5
cdr3_nt: TGTGCCAGCAGCTTAGTAGGGGGAAGGAGCAATCAGCCCCAGCATTTT
cdr3_aa: CASSLVGGRSNQPQHF

v_call: TRBV4-2
clone_size: few
d_call: .
j_call: TRBJ2-1
cdr3_nt: TGTGCCAGCAGCTCGGACCTAGAGGGGTCCAATGAGCAGTTCTTC
cdr3_aa: CASSSDLEGSNEQFF

v_call: TRBV29-1
clone_size: .
d_call: .
j_call: TRBJ2-2
cdr3_nt: TGCAGCGTTGAAGATTCAGGATCTTATTCCGGGGAGCTGTTTTTT
cdr3_aa: CSVEDSGSYSGELFF

v_call: TRBV29-1
clone_size: once
d_call: .
j_call: TRBJ2-2
cdr3_nt: TGCAGCGTACAGGGCCTGAACACCGGGGAGCTGTTTTTT
cdr3_aa: CSVQGLNTGELFF

v_call: TRBV12-3/TRBV12-4
clone_size: .
d_call: .
j_call: TRBJ1-1
cdr3_nt: TGTGCCAGCAGTTTTCGGGGGGTCACTGAAGCTTTCTTT
cdr3_aa: CASSFRGVTEAFF

v_call: TRBV7-9
clone_size: .
d_call: .
j_call: TRBJ2-7
cdr3_nt: TGTGCCAGCAGCTTAAGCTCAGTGGGCTCCTACGAGCAGTACTTC
cdr3_aa: CASSLSSVGSYEQYF

v_call: TRBV4-1
clone_size: .
d_call: .
j_call: TRBJ1-1
cdr3_nt: TGCGCCAGCAGCCAAGTTACGGGAGCCCCTGAAGCTTTCTTT
cdr3_aa: CASSQVTGAPEAFF

v_call: TRBV19
clone_size: .
d_call: .
j_call: TRBJ2-7
cdr3_nt: TGTGCCAGTCGTACCGGGACCGCTTCCTACGAGCAGTACTTC
cdr3_aa: CASRTGTASYEQYF

v_call: TRBV24-1
clone_size: .
d_call: .
j_call: TRBJ2-5
cdr3_nt: TGTGCCACCAGTGATGGGCGAAAGGAGACCCAGTACTTC
cdr3_aa: CATSDGRKETQYF

v_call: TRBV4-3
clone_size: .
d_call: .
j_call: TRBJ2-7
cdr3_nt: TGCGCCAGCAGCCAAGATAGGGGGGCGTACGAGCAGTACTTC
cdr3_aa: CASSQDRGAYEQYF

v_call: TRBV9
clone_size: .
d_call: TRBD1
j_call: TRBJ1-1
cdr3_nt: TGTGCCAGCAGCGCGACAGGGGCAGAAGCTTTCTTT
cdr3_aa: CASSATGAEAFF

v_call: TRBV4-3
clone_size: .
d_call: .
j_call: TRBJ2-1
cdr3_nt: TGCGCCAGCAGCCAAGGAGCCTACAATGAGCAGTTCTTC
cdr3_aa: CASSQGAYNEQFF

v_call: TRBV5-4
clone_size: .
d_call: .
j_call: TRBJ1-2
cdr3_nt: TGTGCCAGCAGCAAGTCCGGGACCGGGGGCTATGGCTACACCTTC
cdr3_aa: CASSKSGTGGYGYTF

v_call: TRBV9
clone_size: .
d_call: .
j_call: TRBJ1-4
cdr3_nt: TGTGCCAGCAGCGTAGAGGCAGGGGCGCGGAAACTGTTTTTT
cdr3_aa: CASSVEAGARKLFF

v_call: TRBV7-9
clone_size: .
d_call: .
j_call: TRBJ2-7
cdr3_nt: TGTGCCAGCAGCTTAGGGGTATCTGCATCCTACGAGCAGTACTTC
cdr3_aa: CASSLGVSASYEQYF

v_call: TRBV27
clone_size: once
d_call: .
j_call: TRBJ1-1
cdr3_nt: TGTGCCAGCAGTTTATCGAGAGACATGAACACTGAAGCTTTCTTT
cdr3_aa: CASSLSRDMNTEAFF

v_call: TRBV5-6
clone_size: .
d_call: .
j_call: TRBJ1-2
cdr3_nt: TGTGCCAGCAGCATAAACAGGGCGCAAGGCTATGGCTACACCTTC
cdr3_aa: CASSINRAQGYGYTF

v_call: TRBV11-2
clone_size: .
d_call: .
j_call: TRBJ2-4
cdr3_nt: TGTGCCAGCAGCTTAAATTTTGGGGACGGCATTCAGTACTTC
cdr3_aa: CASSLNFGDGIQYF

v_call: TRBV3-1/TRBV3-2
clone_size: .
d_call: .
j_call: TRBJ1-4
cdr3_nt: TGTGCCACCCAGGGATCGGCTAATGAAAAACTGTTTTTT
cdr3_aa: CATQGSANEKLFF

v_call: TRBV27
clone_size: few
d_call: .
j_call: TRBJ1-2
cdr3_nt: TGTGCCAGCAGTTTATCGCTAGGGGGGGATGGCTACACCTTC
cdr3_aa: CASSLSLGGDGYTF

v_call: TRBV19
clone_size: once
d_call: .
j_call: TRBJ1-5
cdr3_nt: TGTGCCAGTAGGCCCCGACAGGAGGATCAGCCCCAGCATTTT
cdr3_aa: CASRPRQEDQPQHF

v_call: TRBV11-2
clone_size: .
d_call: .
j_call: TRBJ2-7
cdr3_nt: TGTGCCAGCAGCTTAGACCTATATGGGGAGCAGTACTTC
cdr3_aa: CASSLDLYGEQYF

v_call: TRBV24-1
clone_size: .
d_call: TRBD1
j_call: TRBJ2-3
cdr3_nt: TGTGCCACCGGCCCGGGACAGGGGACAGATACGCAGTATTTT
cdr3_aa: CATGPGQGTDTQYF

v_call: TRBV18
clone_size: .
d_call: TRBD1
j_call: TRBJ1-1
cdr3_nt: TGTGCCAGCTCACCGGGACAGGGAACTGAAGCTTTCTTT
cdr3_aa: CASSPGQGTEAFF

v_call: TRBV9
clone_size: .
d_call: .
j_call: TRBJ2-3
cdr3_nt: TGTGCCAGCAGCGTAGTAACCACAGATACGCAGTATTTT
cdr3_aa: CASSVVTTDTQYF